The clone carrying this T cell receptor (beta chain) appeared a single time. The data are from a study of shared clonotypes between healthy human individuals. The CDR3 contains 13 residues. Germline CDR1 reads SGDLS; CDR2 reads YYNGEE. With V trimmed by 5 bases and J by 2 bases, 3 bases remained unmatched. Some clones are missing from TCRdb's copy, which holds only in-frame ones; the method was immunoSEQ multiplex PCR. The table shows about 1 million clones, with 70% to 80% occurring only once. This receptor was taken from a man between 18 and 35 years old in good health. The genes are TRBV9 and TRBJ1-2; TRBD1 aligns across 7 bases. The sample comprised memory CD4+ T cells sorted from blood. Subset of the sample: CD45RA-negative fraction. CDR3 coding DNA: TGTGCCAGCAGTCGGGACAGCAACTATGGCTACACCTTC. Protein sequence: CASSRDSNYGYTF.